The 31 T cell receptor beta chains listed next were all sequenced from one sample in a study of beta chain features in type 1 diabetes. The entirety of the isolated RNA underwent reverse transcription, so expressed TCRB transcripts were sequenced. Clones were sequenced by immunoSEQ multiplex PCR, and TCRdb holds only the in-frame ones, with some missing. Of hundreds of thousands of clones in the sample, less than 20% are singletons; the top ten hold under 0.095%. Specimen: naive CD4+ T cells from blood. The receptors here all came from a man younger than 35 in good health.

This chain uses TRBV6-6 with TRBJ2-1; 7 positions match TRBD1. Germline V gives CDR1 MNHNY, CDR2 SVGAGI (reference sequence). The CDR3 runs 13 residues. The junction had 4 bases not matched to a gene; V was cut back by 5 bases and J by 6 bases. The CDR3 sequence: CASSPRQGNEQFF. The CDR3 coding sequence is TGTGCCAGCAGTCCGAGACAGGGCAATGAGCAGTTCTTC.

The chain couples TRBV7-2 to TRBJ2-7; possibly TRBD1 or TRBD2 for D (5 bases each). CDR1 SGHTA and CDR2 FQGNSA come from the germline V gene. The CDR3 is made up of 15 amino acids. The germline V and J ends were trimmed by 5 bases and 0 bases, with 14 bases remaining between them. CDR3 region: CASSPGRKSSYEQYF. The CDR3 DNA reads as TGTGCCAGCAGCCCGGGACGGAAGAGCTCCTACGAGCAGTACTTC.

This chain joins TRBV19 and TRBJ2-1; 8 bases map to TRBD1. Per the germline V gene, CDR1 is LNHDA and CDR2 is SQIVND (reference sequence). V lost 3 bases and J lost 4; bases outside the gene matches: 8. This CDR3 has 16 residues. The CDR3: CASSIRTGQVYNEQFF. The CDR3 region has the DNA TGTGCCAGTAGTATTAGAACGGGACAGGTTTACAATGAGCAGTTCTTC.

In this sample, this clone turned up a few times. The sample carries other DNA sequences with the same CDR3. The CDR3 nucleotides are TGTGCCAGCTCACCTCGGGGGGATACGCAGTATTTT. Translated: CASSPRGDTQYF. The chain recombines TRBV18 with TRBJ2-3; perhaps TRBD2 as D (6 bases). The germline CDR1 and CDR2 sequences are KGHSH and LQKENI. The CDR3 extends over 12 amino acids. Trimming took 3 bases from V and 6 from J, leaving 7 bases between them.

This rearrangement joins TRBV30 to TRBJ2-5; D unresolved. CDR1 GTSNPN and CDR2 SVGIG come from the germline V gene (reference sequence). The V end lost 2 bases, the J end lost 0 bases, and 13 bases lay between the germline ends. The CDR3 totals 15 residues. DNA of the CDR3: TGTGCCTGGAGTCTGACTGGCTCGTACCAAGAGACCCAGTACTTC. Protein: CAWSLTGSYQETQYF.

The chain couples TRBV7-9 to TRBJ1-3; 8 nucleotides agree with TRBD1. The V and J ends lost 3 bases and 8 bases, in that order; junction bases with no gene match: 6. This CDR3 contains 14 residues. Germline loops: CDR1 SEHNR, CDR2 FQNEAQ (reference sequence). The CDR3 nucleotides read TGTGCCAGCAGCTTTCGAAGGACAGGGCACACCATATATTTT. Protein product: CASSFRRTGHTIYF.

The gene calls are TRBV6-1 and TRBJ1-4; D unclear. This CDR3 is 13 amino acids long. The ends were cut back, 10 bases at V and 12 bases at J, with 21 bases in the middle. From germline, CDR1 is MNHNS and CDR2 SASEGT. CDR3 nucleotides: TGTGCCACCTTTCCCGGTACGGGGTTCGAACTGTTTTTT. Encoded protein: CATFPGTGFELFF.

The chain links TRBV6-5 to TRBJ2-7; 7 bases map to TRBD2. Germline V gives CDR1 MNHEY, CDR2 SVGAGI. Trimming at V came to 8 bases and at J to 2 bases, leaving 9 bases not matched to a gene. The CDR3 is 14 residues long. The CDR3 nucleotides read TGTGCCAGCTCCCCGCGGGGGACCACCTACGAGCAGTACTTC. It specifies CASSPRGTTYEQYF.

This clone was picked up a small number of times. The chain combines TRBV9 with TRBJ1-1; D perhaps matches TRBD1 (5 bases). The CDR3 consists of 17 residues. The V and J ends lost 0 bases and 3 bases respectively, with 18 bases between them. The germline V gene has CDR1 SGDLS and CDR2 YYNGEE. CDR3 nucleotides: TGTGCCAGCAGCGTAGCTACCTTAGGGGTTGATTACACTGAAGCTTTCTTT. Translated: CASSVATLGVDYTEAFF.

This clone was found a few times. The chain employs TRBV25-1 and TRBJ2-2; unclear D gene. There are 12 residues in the CDR3. Deletions cut 7 bases from V and 1 base from J, with 4 bases between. Germline values: CDR1 MGHDK, CDR2 SYGVNS. CDR3 DNA sequence: TGTGCCAGCACTGGGAACACCGGGGAGCTGTTTTTT. It encodes CASTGNTGELFF.

This sequence joins TRBV10-3 and TRBJ2-3, with 10 bases identical to TRBD1. The CDR3 covers 14 residues. CDR1 ENHRY and CDR2 SYGVKD come from the germline V gene. The J segment lost 6 bases and the V segment lost 11 bases, leaving 11 bases of the junction unmatched. The CDR3 protein is CAHSGQGRSDTQYF. In DNA form, the CDR3 reads TGTGCCCACTCGGGACAGGGGCGGTCCGATACGCAGTATTTT.

The genes are TRBV6-5 and TRBJ2-3, with unresolved D. The CDR3 is 13 residues long. V was shortened by 2 bases and J by 5 bases, with 8 bases between the two germline ends. The germline V gene has CDR1 MNHEY and CDR2 SVGAGI. The CDR3 DNA reads TGTGCCAGCAGTTACCTTAATGGAGATACGCAGTATTTT. This codes for CASSYLNGDTQYF.

This clone has a handful of counts. The chain employs TRBV7-9 and TRBJ2-7, with 7 bases aligning to TRBD1. J lost 8 bases, V lost 8 bases, and 9 bases had no gene match. The CDR3 loop spans 12 amino acids. Germline CDR1 SEHNR, CDR2 FQNEAQ (reference sequence). This CDR3 is CASEGADIKQYF. The CDR3 DNA reads as TGTGCCAGCGAGGGGGCAGACATCAAGCAGTACTTC.

This clone was picked up a small number of times. This rearrangement joins TRBV5-4 to TRBJ1-6, with 8 bases matching TRBD1. The CDR3 loop spans 14 amino acids. Germline V lookup: CDR1 SGHNT, CDR2 YYREEE (reference sequence). Unmatched junction bases numbered 4, after V lost 3 bases and J lost 8 bases. The DNA of the CDR3 is TGTGCCAGCAGCTCGACAGGGGTCGATTCACCCCTCCACTTT. It codes for CASSSTGVDSPLHF. The variable domain in full, with the rest retrieved from reference TRBV5-4 and TRBJ1-6, is ETGVTQSPTHLIKTRGQQVTLRCSSQSGHNTVSWYQQALGQGPQFIFQYYREEENGRGNFPPRFSGLQFPNYSSELNVNALELDDSALYLCASSSTGVDSPLHFGNGTRLTVT.

This clone has more than one count but fewer than ten. The chain recombines TRBV6-6 with TRBJ1-3; D remains ambiguous. The CDR3 consists of 15 residues. CDR1 and CDR2 from the germline V gene are MNHNY and SVGAGI (reference sequence). V shed 2 bases and J shed 7 bases, with 15 bases lying between them. In DNA, the CDR3 is TGTGCCAGCAGTTACGAGAGTCGGCAGGCGAACACCATATATTTT. This sequence encodes CASSYESRQANTIYF.

This clone was picked up a small number of times. The V and J genes are TRBV27 and TRBJ2-1, with 15 bases lining up with TRBD2. This CDR3 comprises 18 residues. V lost 6 bases and J lost 2; bases outside the gene matches: 8. CDR1 and CDR2 (germline): MNHEY, SMNVEV (reference sequence). CDR3 sequence reads: CASSRGLAGGNTYNEQFF. In DNA form, the CDR3 reads TGTGCCAGCAGCAGAGGACTAGCGGGAGGGAACACCTACAATGAGCAGTTCTTC.

V is TRBV7-9 and J is TRBJ2-7, with a possible D match to TRBD1 (7 bases). Germline V lookup: CDR1 SEHNR, CDR2 FQNEAQ (reference sequence). Trimming pared 8 bases from V and 9 bases from J, leaving 20 bases between. The CDR3 is made up of 13 amino acids. The CDR3, as DNA: TGTGCCAGCGGAGGGGGCGCTTTGGAGGGGCAGTACTTC. Its translation: CASGGGALEGQYF.

The chain is built from TRBV7-8 and TRBJ2-3; TRBD2 might be the D (6 bases). The CDR3 is made up of 13 amino acids. V was trimmed by 5 bases and J by 3 bases, leaving 9 bases between them. Germline-derived CDR1 and CDR2 are SGHVS and FQNEAQ. In DNA, the CDR3 is TGTGCCAGCAGCCCGGGAGTAACAGATACGCAGTATTTT. It is translated as CASSPGVTDTQYF.

CDR3 residues: CASSLSGQETQYF. The CDR3 nucleotides are TGTGCCAGCAGCTTAAGCGGCCAAGAGACCCAGTACTTC. The V gene is TRBV7-3, the J gene TRBJ2-5; no firm D call. The V end was cut by 1 base, the J end by 1 base, with 4 bases between. CDR3 length: 13 residues. Germline V gene data show CDR1 as SGHTA and CDR2 as FQGTGA. The full variable domain, its missing parts supplied by reference TRBV7-3 and TRBJ2-5, is GAGVSQTPSNKVTEKGKYVELRCDPISGHTALYWYRQSLGQGPEFLIYFQGTGAADDSGLPNDRFFAVRPEGSVSTLKIQRTERGDSAVYLCASSLSGQETQYFGPGTRLLVL.

This clone was counted a few times. V usage is TRBV6-7 and J usage is TRBJ2-1; maybe TRBD1 (6 bases). TRBV6-7 is flagged as an ORF with uncertain function. Trimming left V 8 bases short and J 1 base short, with 21 bases between. This CDR3 contains 17 residues. The CDR3 region is CASPPRTAASSYNEQFF. CDR3 sequence (DNA): TGTGCCAGCCCTCCCCGGACAGCGGCTTCTTCCTACAATGAGCAGTTCTTC.

This clone has just a few counts. This chain's CDR3 is CAISTIGGYGYTF. As DNA, the CDR3 is TGTGCCATCAGTACCATCGGGGGATATGGCTACACCTTC. The V call is TRBV10-3, the J call TRBJ1-2; D perhaps matches TRBD1 (5 bases). The CDR3 is 13 amino acids. Trimming removed 5 bases from V and 5 bases from J, with 12 bases in between. From germline, CDR1 is ENHRY and CDR2 SYGVKD.

The chain is built from TRBV6-5 and TRBJ1-2, with D possibly TRBD1 on 6 matching bases. Looked up from germline, CDR1 is MNHEY and CDR2 is SVGAGI. V was cut by 7 bases and J by 4 bases, with 16 bases left in between. The length of the CDR3 is 14 residues. The CDR3 protein is CASKRSGGAYGYTF. In DNA form, the CDR3 reads TGTGCCAGCAAGAGAAGTGGGGGCGCCTATGGCTACACCTTC.

V and J are TRBV4-2 and TRBJ1-4, with TRBD1 as a possible D gene (6 bases). Trimming cost V 1 base and J 0 bases, with 15 bases left between them. The CDR3 is 18 amino acids. Germline V gene lookup returns CDR1 LGHNA and CDR2 YNFKEQ. The CDR3, as DNA: TGTGCCAGCAGCCAAGGAGAGGGGGGAAGGGCAACTAATGAAAAACTGTTTTTT. Translation gives CASSQGEGGRATNEKLFF.

The chain links TRBV5-1 to TRBJ1-1; D gene unclear. Germline V lookup: CDR1 SGHRS, CDR2 YFSETQ. The CDR3 loop spans 14 amino acids. V lost 3 bases and J lost 4, with 13 bases in between. This CDR3 reads CASSSSGSGTEAFF. The CDR3 coding sequence is TGCGCCAGCAGCTCCTCAGGCTCGGGCACTGAAGCTTTCTTT.

The rearrangement uses TRBV7-2 and TRBJ1-5, with a possible D match to TRBD1 (5 bases). The germline V gene encodes CDR1 SGHTA and CDR2 FQGNSA. This CDR3 is built from 14 residues. The V gene lost 1 base and the J gene lost 7 bases, with 11 bases spanning the gap. CDR3 residues: CASSLVSGRQPQHF. The CDR3 coding sequence is TGTGCCAGCAGCTTAGTCTCAGGGAGACAGCCCCAGCATTTT.

This clone was counted between two and nine times. V and J are TRBV25-1 and TRBJ2-6; D is undetermined. The CDR3 extends over 15 amino acids. The germline V and J ends were trimmed by 1 base and 0 bases, with 4 bases remaining between them. Germline lookup yields CDR1 MGHDK and CDR2 SYGVNS. CDR3 region: CASSESISGANVLTF. The DNA for the CDR3 is TGTGCCAGCAGTGAATCTATCTCTGGGGCCAACGTCCTGACTTTC.

J is TRBJ1-2 and V is TRBV29-1; 10 bases agree with TRBD1. The ends lost 5 bases at V and 4 bases at J; junction bases unmatched: 10. Germline-derived CDR1 and CDR2 are SQVTM and ANQGSEA. The CDR3 is 15 amino acids. For the CDR3, the DNA is TGCAGCGTTCTACACGGGACAGGGGCCCTCTATGGCTACACCTTC. It translates to CSVLHGTGALYGYTF.

The chain uses TRBV11-3 and TRBJ1-1; D unclear. V lost 0 bases and J 0 bases, leaving 8 bases between the germline ends. Germline CDR1 and CDR2: SGHNT and YENEEA. The CDR3 totals 15 residues. The CDR3, as DNA: TGTGCCAGCAGCTTAGATGCCAGGTTGAACACTGAAGCTTTCTTT. The encoded protein is CASSLDARLNTEAFF.

Only a few counts were recorded for this clone. The CDR3 DNA reads as TGTGCCAGCAGTCCGACAGGGGGTTTTTATGGCTACACCTTC. Its translation is CASSPTGGFYGYTF. The J gene is TRBJ1-2, the V gene TRBV6-1, with 9 bases that match TRBD1. V dropped 5 bases and J dropped 5; count of bases not matched to a gene: 6. The germline V gene has CDR1 MNHNS and CDR2 SASEGT. The CDR3 loop spans 14 amino acids.

In this sample, this clone turned up a few times. The chain links TRBV10-3 to TRBJ2-1; TRBD1 or TRBD2 may be the D gene (5 bases each). V was trimmed by 7 bases and J by 2 bases, leaving 18 bases between them. The CDR3 contains 16 residues. CDR1 is ENHRY and CDR2 is SYGVKD in the germline V gene. This CDR3 reads CAINVRIGAAYNEQFF. The CDR3 DNA reads as TGTGCCATCAATGTCCGAATCGGGGCGGCCTACAATGAGCAGTTCTTC.

This sequence joins TRBV6-6 and TRBJ1-3; 9 bases align to TRBD1. The ends lost 6 bases at V and 2 bases at J; junction bases unmatched: 8. The germline gives CDR1 MNHNY, CDR2 SVGAGI (reference sequence). The CDR3 sequence is 16 residues long. CDR3 coding DNA: TGTGCCAGCAGAGACCTGGGACAGGGTACTGGAAACACCATATATTTT. Encoded protein: CASRDLGQGTGNTIYF.